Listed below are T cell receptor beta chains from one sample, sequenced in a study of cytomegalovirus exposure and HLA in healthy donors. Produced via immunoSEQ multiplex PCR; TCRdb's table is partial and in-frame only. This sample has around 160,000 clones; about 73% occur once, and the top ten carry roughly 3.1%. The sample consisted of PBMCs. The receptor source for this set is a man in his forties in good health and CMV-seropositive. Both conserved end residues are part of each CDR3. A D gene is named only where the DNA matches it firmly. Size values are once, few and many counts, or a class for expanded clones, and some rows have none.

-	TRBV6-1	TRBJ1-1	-	CASEPGPRAGEAFF	TGTGCCAGTGAACCAGGGCCCAGGGCCGGTGAAGCTTTCTTT
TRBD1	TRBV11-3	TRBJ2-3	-	CASSKNRGADTQYF	TGTGCCAGCAGCAAAAACAGGGGGGCAGATACGCAGTATTTT
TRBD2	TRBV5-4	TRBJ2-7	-	CASSAGGISSYEQYF	TGTGCCAGCAGCGCCGGGGGGATCAGCTCCTACGAGCAGTACTTC
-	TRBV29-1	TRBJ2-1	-	CSVDRASGFYNEQFF	TGCAGCGTTGACCGTGCGTCGGGGTTCTACAATGAGCAGTTCTTC
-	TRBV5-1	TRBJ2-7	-	CASSLAFTDEQYF	TGCGCCAGCAGCTTGGCCTTTACGGACGAGCAGTACTTC
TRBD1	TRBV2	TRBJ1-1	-	CASTGQGVTEAFF	TGTGCCAGCACGGGACAGGGAGTTACTGAAGCTTTCTTT
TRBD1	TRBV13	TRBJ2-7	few	CASSSAGTGGHYEQYF	TGTGCCAGCAGCTCGGCCGGGACAGGGGGCCACTACGAGCAGTACTTC
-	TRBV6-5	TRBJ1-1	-	CASSLHEGIGTEAFF	TGTGCCAGCAGCCTACATGAGGGAATTGGCACTGAAGCTTTCTTT
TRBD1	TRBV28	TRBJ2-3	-	CASSSGTGVTDTQYF	TGTGCCAGCAGTTCCGGGACAGGGGTCACAGATACGCAGTATTTT
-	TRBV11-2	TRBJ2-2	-	CASSLSKGAGELFF	TGTGCCAGCAGCCTGAGCAAAGGGGCCGGGGAGCTGTTTTTT
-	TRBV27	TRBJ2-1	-	CASSLDSFNEQFF	TGTGCCAGCAGTCTTGATAGCTTCAATGAGCAGTTCTTC
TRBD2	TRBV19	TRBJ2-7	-	CASSMRKKGLAGGEQYF	TGTGCCAGTAGTATGAGGAAAAAGGGACTAGCGGGGGGCGAGCAGTACTTC
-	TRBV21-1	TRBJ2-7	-	CASSKREQGYEQYF	TGTGCCAGCAGCAAGCGCGAACAGGGCTACGAGCAGTACTTC
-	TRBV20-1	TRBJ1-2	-	CSGSGDTGYTF	TGCAGTGGGAGCGGAGACACTGGCTACACCTTC
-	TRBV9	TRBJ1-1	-	CASSGTGNRAFF	TGTGCCAGCAGCGGCACAGGGAATCGGGCTTTCTTT
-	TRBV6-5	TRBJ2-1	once	CASSYRDSYNEQFF	TGTGCCAGCAGTTACCGGGACTCTTACAATGAGCAGTTCTTC
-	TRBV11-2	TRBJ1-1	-	CASSVLGPEAFF	TGTGCCAGCAGCGTACTTGGGCCTGAAGCTTTCTTT
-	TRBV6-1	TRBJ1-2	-	CASSEGRGPNYGYTF	TGTGCCAGCAGTGAAGGCCGAGGCCCTAACTATGGCTACACCTTC
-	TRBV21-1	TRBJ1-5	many	CASIQGGEQPQHF	TGTGCCAGCATCCAGGGAGGGGAACAGCCCCAGCATTTT
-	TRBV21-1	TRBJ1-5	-	CASRTLNQPQHF	TGTGCCAGCAGAACATTAAATCAGCCCCAGCATTTT
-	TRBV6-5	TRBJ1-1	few	CASSYRGEEAFF	TGTGCCAGCAGCTACCGGGGGGAAGAAGCTTTCTTT
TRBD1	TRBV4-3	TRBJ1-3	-	CASSQGLVDRTSGNTIYF	TGCGCCAGCAGCCAAGGGTTAGTGGACAGGACCTCTGGAAACACCATATATTTT
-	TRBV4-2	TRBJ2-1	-	CASSQVEGQGNEQFF	TGTGCCAGCAGCCAAGTCGAAGGGCAGGGCAATGAGCAGTTCTTC
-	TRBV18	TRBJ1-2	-	CAGSPGPGDSYGYTF	TGTGCCGGCTCACCAGGTCCCGGGGATAGCTATGGCTACACCTTC
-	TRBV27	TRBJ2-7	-	CASGQYLPSF	TGTGCCAGCGGACAGTACCTCCCGTCCTTC
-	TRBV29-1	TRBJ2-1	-	CSVEVTEYNEQFF	TGCAGCGTTGAGGTGACAGAGTACAATGAGCAGTTCTTC
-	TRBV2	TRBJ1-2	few	CASKTDTNYGYTF	TGTGCCAGCAAGACAGATACTAACTATGGCTACACCTTC
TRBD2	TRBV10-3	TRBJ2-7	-	CAISETGTSGRRYEQYF	TGTGCCATCAGTGAGACTGGGACTAGCGGGAGACGGTACGAGCAGTACTTC
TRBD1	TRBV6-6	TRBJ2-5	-	CASSYGGTGVETQYF	TGTGCCAGCAGTTACGGGGGGACAGGGGTTGAGACCCAGTACTTC
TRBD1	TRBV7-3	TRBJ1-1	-	CASSLFKGATEAFF	TGTGCCAGCAGCTTATTCAAGGGGGCCACTGAAGCTTTCTTT
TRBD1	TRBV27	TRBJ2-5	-	CASSSLGQGAKTQYF	TGTGCCAGCAGTTCCCTCGGACAGGGGGCAAAGACCCAGTACTTC
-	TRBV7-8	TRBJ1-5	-	CASSNVRQAFHQPQHF	TGTGCCAGCAGCAACGTGCGTCAGGCCTTCCATCAGCCCCAGCATTTT
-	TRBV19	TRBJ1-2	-	CATSEGVNYGYTF	TGTGCCACCTCAGAGGGGGTTAACTATGGCTACACCTTC
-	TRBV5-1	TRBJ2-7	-	CASSLDSTYEQYF	TGCGCCAGCAGCTTGGACAGTACCTACGAGCAGTACTTC
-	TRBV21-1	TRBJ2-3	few	CASSNSPSGSYSPLTDTQYF	TGTGCCAGCAGCAATAGCCCTAGCGGGAGTTATTCCCCTCTCACAGATACGCAGTATTTT
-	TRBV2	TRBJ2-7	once	CASRSYEQYF	TGTGCCAGCCGGTCCTACGAGCAGTACTTC
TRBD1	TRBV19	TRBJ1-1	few	CASRKTGEAFF	TGTGCCAGTAGGAAGACAGGGGAAGCTTTCTTT
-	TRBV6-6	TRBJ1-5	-	CASSYSLGSSNQPQHF	TGTGCCAGCAGTTACTCGCTCGGGTCTAGCAATCAGCCCCAGCATTTT
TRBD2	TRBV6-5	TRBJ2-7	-	CASSYSGGQVHEQYF	TGTGCCAGCAGTTATTCGGGGGGGCAGGTCCACGAGCAGTACTTC
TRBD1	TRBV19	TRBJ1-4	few	CASRQTGIGEKLFF	TGTGCCAGTAGGCAGACAGGGATTGGTGAAAAACTGTTTTTT
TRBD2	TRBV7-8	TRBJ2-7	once	CASSLDFGGARPREQYF	TGTGCCAGCAGCTTAGATTTCGGGGGGGCGCGTCCTCGCGAGCAGTACTTC
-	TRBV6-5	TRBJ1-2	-	CASSYSTGSMGYGYTF	TGTGCCAGCAGTTACTCGACTGGGAGCATGGGCTATGGCTACACCTTC
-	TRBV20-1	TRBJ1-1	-	CSASTGHEAFF	TGCAGTGCTAGCACAGGGCATGAAGCTTTCTTT
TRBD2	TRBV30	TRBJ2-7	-	CAWSVLAGGGEQYF	TGTGCCTGGAGTGTACTAGCGGGAGGGGGCGAGCAGTACTTC
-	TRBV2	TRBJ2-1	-	CASIGSLPEDEQFF	TGTGCCAGCATTGGTAGCCTCCCGGAGGATGAGCAGTTCTTC
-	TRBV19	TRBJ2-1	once	CASSNLPGLDNEQFF	TGTGCCAGTAGTAACCTTCCGGGTCTAGACAATGAGCAGTTCTTC
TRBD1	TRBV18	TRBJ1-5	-	CASSPTGGGGNQPQHF	TGTGCCAGCTCACCAACAGGGGGAGGGGGCAATCAGCCCCAGCATTTT
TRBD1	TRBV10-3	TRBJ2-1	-	CAISEWDSNEQFF	TGTGCCATCAGTGAGTGGGACAGCAATGAGCAGTTCTTC